One sample yielded the 29 T cell receptor beta chains listed below, sequenced in a study of cytomegalovirus exposure and HLA in healthy donors. PCR amplification relied on 60 Vbeta primers (plus 13 Jbeta primers). The table came from immunoSEQ multiplex PCR; TCRdb's copy has only in-frame clones and leaves some out. The top ten hold 4.2% of the sample, which has 100,000 to 150,000 clones, over 75% seen once. The material sequenced was PBMCs. The receptors stem from a male donor in good health and CMV-seropositive.

This clone appeared once. This chain joins TRBV6-1 and TRBJ2-1, with a possible D match to TRBD2 (5 bases). Germline V gene lookup returns CDR1 MNHNS and CDR2 SASEGT. With 6 bases removed from V and 0 bases from J, the gap between germline ends came to 12 bases. This CDR3 is 15 amino acids long. The DNA for the CDR3 is TGTGCCAGCAGGGCCCCGGGAAGCTCCTACAATGAGCAGTTCTTC. Its protein is CASRAPGSSYNEQFF.

V is TRBV6-6 and J is TRBJ2-7; 7 nucleotides align to TRBD2. The germline V gene encodes CDR1 MNHNY and CDR2 SVGAGI (reference sequence). The ends lost 6 bases at V and 1 base at J; junction bases unmatched: 3. The CDR3 totals 13 residues. The CDR3 DNA follows: TGTGCCAGCAGACCCGGGGGGTCCTACGAGCAGTACTTC. Its translation: CASRPGGSYEQYF.

This rearrangement joins TRBV7-2 to TRBJ2-5, with D possibly being TRBD2 (5 bases). Germline V gene data show CDR1 as SGHTA and CDR2 as FQGNSA. V lost 5 bases, J lost 11 bases, and 18 bases lay in between. This CDR3 region has 13 residues. CDR3 residues: CASSDTLGRGQYF. The CDR3 coding sequence is TGTGCCAGCAGCGACACCTTAGGGCGAGGGCAGTACTTC.

The chain carries TRBV9 and TRBJ1-1, with no clear D. CDR1 SGDLS and CDR2 YYNGEE come from the germline V gene. The germline V and J ends were trimmed by 6 bases and 4 bases, with 16 bases remaining between them. The CDR3 consists of 14 residues. The CDR3 is CASNTQHEGTEAFF. DNA for the CDR3: TGTGCCAGCAACACACAACATGAGGGCACTGAAGCTTTCTTT.

This chain connects TRBV14 to TRBJ1-1; D is unresolved. CDR1 SGHDN and CDR2 FVKESK come from the germline V gene. The CDR3 sequence is 15 residues long. V lost 3 bases and J lost 7, with 18 bases in between. DNA of the CDR3: TGTGCCAGCAGCCAGTTTCCAGCCCGACTTAATGAAGCTTTCTTT. This sequence encodes CASSQFPARLNEAFF.

This chain links TRBV28 with TRBJ2-7, with a possible D match to TRBD2 (6 bases). Germline-derived CDR1 and CDR2 are MDHEN and SYDVKM. The CDR3 has 12 residues. Deletions cut 6 bases from V and 5 bases from J, with 11 bases between. The CDR3 bases are TGTGCCAGCAGGGGAGGAATCCACGAGCAGTACTTC. It codes for CASRGGIHEQYF.

The chain employs TRBV27 and TRBJ1-3; tentative D call: TRBD1 (5 bases). The CDR3 totals 18 residues. The germline V and J ends were trimmed by 2 bases and 0 bases, with 17 bases remaining between them. The V gene's germline CDR1 is MNHEY and CDR2 SMNVEV (reference sequence). The CDR3 region has the DNA TGTGCCAGCAGTTTACAGGGTCCTGGCCCCATCTCTGGAAACACCATATATTTT. Translation: CASSLQGPGPISGNTIYF.

V and J are TRBV5-1 and TRBJ2-1, with 10 nucleotides matching TRBD2. The CDR3 runs to 14 residues. Losses at the gene ends were 8 bases for V and 10 bases for J; bases not matched to a gene: 12. Germline CDR1 SGHRS, CDR2 YFSETQ. The CDR3 nucleotides are TGCGCCAGTCGCGAGCGGGGGGGCGAGGGGGAGCAGTTCTTC. Translated: CASRERGGEGEQFF. Filled out from reference TRBV5-1 and TRBJ2-1, the complete variable domain reads KAGVTQTPRYLIKTRGQQVTLSCSPISGHRSVSWYQQTPGQGLQFLFEYFSETQRNKGNFPGRFSGRQFSNSRSEMNVSTLELGDSALYLCASRERGGEGEQFFGPGTRLTVL.

The table lists this clone with a few counts. This chain joins TRBV6-4 and TRBJ2-1; 10 bases are shared with TRBD2. V lost 0 bases to trimming and J lost 3 bases; unmatched junction nucleotides: 2. Germline CDR1 is MRHNA and CDR2 is SNTAGT. CDR3 length equals 16 residues. The CDR3 sequence is CASSDSPSGGYNEQFF. Here the CDR3 DNA reads TGTGCCAGCAGTGACTCCCCTAGCGGGGGCTACAATGAGCAGTTCTTC.

The V and J genes are TRBV6-1 and TRBJ2-3, with 9 bases that match TRBD2. Trimming at V came to 4 bases and at J to 2 bases, leaving 1 base not matched to a gene. CDR3 length: 14 residues. Per the germline V gene, CDR1 is MNHNS and CDR2 is SASEGT. The CDR3 coding sequence is TGTGCCAGCAGTGGCGGGGGGGCCACAGATACGCAGTATTTT. This sequence encodes CASSGGGATDTQYF.

The V call is TRBV2, the J call TRBJ1-2, with a tentative D call TRBD1 (5 bases). CDR3 length: 13 amino acids. V lost 2 bases, J lost 7 bases, and 11 bases lay in between. The V gene's germline CDR1 is SNHLY and CDR2 FYNNEI. CDR3 sequence: CASSERGEGGYTF. CDR3 coding DNA: TGTGCCAGCAGTGAACGAGGGGAGGGTGGCTACACCTTC.

This chain connects TRBV28 to TRBJ2-2, with D perhaps matching TRBD1 (7 bases). The CDR3 covers 14 residues. CDR1 and CDR2 (germline): MDHEN, SYDVKM. This CDR3 reads CAAAGGWDTGELFF. The CDR3 bases are TGTGCAGCTGCAGGGGGGTGGGACACCGGGGAGCTGTTTTTT.

This clone occurred once. This sample includes further DNA sequences coding for the same CDR3. This chain connects TRBV4-1 to TRBJ1-1; TRBD1 might be the D (5 bases). The CDR3 runs 16 residues. Between the trimmed V and J ends, which lost 3 bases and 8 bases, there was a span of 22 bases. Germline values: CDR1 MGHRA, CDR2 YSYEKL. The CDR3 DNA follows: TGCGCCAGCAGCCAGGAATCACAGGCAGAGTTACCAGAAGCTTTCTTT. Its protein product is CASSQESQAELPEAFF.

The chain joins TRBV4-2 to TRBJ2-2; D is perhaps TRBD2 (6 bases). Germline CDR1 and CDR2: LGHNA and YNFKEQ. The CDR3 extends over 17 amino acids. V was trimmed by 1 base and J by 1 base, leaving 13 bases between them. The CDR3 spells CASSQVKAGWNTGELFF. CDR3 sequence (DNA): TGTGCCAGCAGCCAAGTTAAGGCGGGGTGGAACACCGGGGAGCTGTTTTTT.

This clone was seen a single time. V gene TRBV11-2 combines with J gene TRBJ1-3; 9 nucleotides line up with TRBD1. Germline lookup yields CDR1 SGHAT and CDR2 FQNNGV. The CDR3 runs 15 residues. V lost 5 bases and J lost 8; bases outside the gene matches: 10. The chain's CDR3 is CASSPRDRVFDTIYF. The CDR3 region has the DNA TGTGCCAGCAGCCCCCGGGACAGGGTTTTTGACACCATATATTTT.

The rearrangement links TRBV14 to TRBJ1-2; TRBD1 might be the D (5 bases). The germline gives CDR1 SGHDN, CDR2 FVKESK. This CDR3 is 14 amino acids long. Trimming cost V 5 bases and J 5 bases, with 15 bases left between them. This CDR3 reads CASSLAGGRYGYTF. The CDR3 DNA reads TGTGCCAGCAGCTTAGCCGGGGGAAGATATGGCTACACCTTC.

Note on this clone: One end of the junction is discordant with germline, which a read error may explain. J is TRBJ2-6 and V is TRBV6-4, with a tentative D call TRBD1 (5 bases). Germline V gives CDR1 MRHNA, CDR2 SNTAGT. The CDR3 covers 15 residues. The CDR3 protein is CASSDSRSGANGLTF. In nucleotides, the CDR3 is TGTGCCAGCAGTGATTCTCGTAGTGGGGCCAACGGCCTGACTTTC.

V usage is TRBV5-6 and J usage is TRBJ2-7; perhaps TRBD2 as D (6 bases). Trimming took off 4 bases at V and 3 bases at J, with 14 bases between the two ends. The CDR3 runs to 14 residues. The germline CDR1 and CDR2 sequences are SGHDT and YYEEEE. The CDR3 protein is CASSMRDLNYEQYF. DNA of the CDR3: TGTGCCAGCAGCATGCGGGACTTAAACTACGAGCAGTACTTC.

This chain connects TRBV7-9 to TRBJ1-6; D might be TRBD1 (6 bases). Per the germline V gene, CDR1 is SEHNR and CDR2 is FQNEAQ (reference sequence). V dropped 6 bases and J dropped 10 bases, with 13 bases sitting between them. The CDR3 sequence is 13 residues long. This CDR3 is CASSSQGTSPLHF. The CDR3 DNA is TGTGCCAGCAGTTCACAGGGTACCTCACCCCTCCACTTT.

This clone has just a few counts. This chain joins TRBV5-6 and TRBJ2-7; D is ambiguous. Germline V CDR1 and CDR2: SGHDT, YYEEEE. CDR3 length: 11 residues. The V gene lost 1 base and the J gene lost 5 bases, with 4 bases spanning the gap. CDR3 DNA sequence: TGTGCCAGCAGCTTGACTCACGAGCAGTACTTC. Translation: CASSLTHEQYF.

This clone was seen a handful of times. The V and J genes are TRBV2 and TRBJ1-5, with unresolved D. Trimming stripped 4 bases from V and 12 bases from J, with 13 bases between. CDR3 length: 12 amino acids. In germline, CDR1 is SNHLY, CDR2 FYNNEI. The CDR3 here is CASSVAGWVQHF. For the CDR3, the DNA is TGTGCCAGCAGTGTTGCGGGATGGGTCCAGCATTTT.

The chain uses TRBV11-2 and TRBJ1-5, with D maybe TRBD1 (5 bases). The CDR3 consists of 14 residues. The germline CDR1 and CDR2 sequences are SGHAT and FQNNGV. V lost 8 bases, J lost 5 bases, and 16 bases lay in between. The CDR3 sequence is CASSESGVDQPQHF. The DNA of the CDR3 is TGTGCCAGCTCGGAGTCGGGGGTCGATCAGCCCCAGCATTTT. The complete variable domain, with remaining parts taken from reference TRBV11-2 and TRBJ1-5, reads EAGVAQSPRYKIIEKRQSVAFWCNPISGHATLYWYQQILGQGPKLLIQFQNNGVVDDSQLPKDRFSAERLKGVDSTLKIQPAKLEDSAVYLCASSESGVDQPQHFGDGTRLSIL.

The genes are TRBV5-1 and TRBJ2-7; tentatively, D is TRBD2 (5 bases). The V end lost 4 bases, the J end lost 6 bases, and 20 bases lay between the germline ends. The CDR3 is 15 residues long. CDR1 SGHRS and CDR2 YFSETQ come from the germline V gene. CDR3 nucleotide sequence: TGCGCCAGCAGCACTGCTAGCACCAATAGGGCCGAGCAGTACTTC. It specifies CASSTASTNRAEQYF. Full variable domain (remainder filled in from reference TRBV5-1 and TRBJ2-7): KAGVTQTPRYLIKTRGQQVTLSCSPISGHRSVSWYQQTPGQGLQFLFEYFSETQRNKGNFPGRFSGRQFSNSRSEMNVSTLELGDSALYLCASSTASTNRAEQYFGPGTRLTVT.

The chain couples TRBV10-3 to TRBJ1-1; TRBD1 might be the D (5 bases). From germline, CDR1 is ENHRY and CDR2 SYGVKD. Trimming cost V 2 bases and J 0 bases, with 7 bases left between them. This CDR3 has 14 residues. CDR3: CAISERTLNTEAFF. DNA for the CDR3: TGTGCCATCAGTGAGCGGACACTGAACACTGAAGCTTTCTTT.

CDR3 amino acids: CASSLGTSGSSNEQFF. CDR3 sequence (DNA): TGCGCCAGCAGCCTGGGGACTAGCGGGAGTAGCAATGAGCAGTTCTTC. The chain links TRBV5-1 to TRBJ2-1; 14 positions match TRBD2. Trimming at V came to 4 bases and at J to 6 bases, leaving 6 bases not matched to a gene. This CDR3 is built from 16 residues. In germline, CDR1 is SGHRS, CDR2 YFSETQ.

This clone has a handful of counts. The chain recombines TRBV5-4 with TRBJ1-5; 8 bases are a match to TRBD1. The CDR3 loop spans 14 amino acids. Germline values: CDR1 SGHNT, CDR2 YYREEE (reference sequence). The J segment lost 11 bases and the V segment lost 5 bases, leaving 12 bases of the junction unmatched. CDR3 amino acids: CASRWTGLQSAQHF. The DNA of the CDR3 is TGTGCCAGCAGGTGGACAGGGTTGCAATCAGCCCAGCATTTT.

The V and J genes are TRBV6-5 and TRBJ2-1; unclear D gene. CDR3 size: 15 residues. In germline, CDR1 is MNHEY, CDR2 SVGAGI. V lost 5 bases and J lost 0, with 11 bases in between. CDR3 coding DNA: TGTGCCAGCAGTCACAAATCTAGCTCCTACAATGAGCAGTTCTTC. It encodes CASSHKSSSYNEQFF.

In this sample, this clone turned up a few times. The J gene is TRBJ1-6, the V gene TRBV10-3; 7 bases match TRBD1. Germline CDR1 and CDR2: ENHRY and SYGVKD. This CDR3 contains 13 residues. V shed 3 bases, J shed 10 bases, and the junction held 3 bases outside the gene matches. CDR3 nucleotide sequence: TGTGCCATCAGTGACAGGGGGATCTCACCCCTCCACTTT. This gives the protein CAISDRGISPLHF.

The rearrangement joins TRBV14 to TRBJ1-2; 8 nucleotides agree with TRBD1. The ends lost 4 bases at V and 3 bases at J; junction bases unmatched: 10. CDR1 and CDR2 from the germline V gene are SGHDN and FVKESK. The CDR3 sequence is 16 residues long. CDR3 DNA sequence: TGTGCCAGCAGCCTTGCCCCGGGACAGGCCTACTATGGCTACACCTTC. Its protein product is CASSLAPGQAYYGYTF.